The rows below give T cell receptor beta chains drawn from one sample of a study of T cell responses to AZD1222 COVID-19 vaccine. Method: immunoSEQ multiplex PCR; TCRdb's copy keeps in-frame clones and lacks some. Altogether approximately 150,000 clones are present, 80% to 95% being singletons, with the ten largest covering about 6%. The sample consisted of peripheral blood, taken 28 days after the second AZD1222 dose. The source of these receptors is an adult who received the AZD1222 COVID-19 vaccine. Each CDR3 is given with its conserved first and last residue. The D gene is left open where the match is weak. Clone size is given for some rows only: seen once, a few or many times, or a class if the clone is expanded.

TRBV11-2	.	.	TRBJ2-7	CASSRSFGGVHEQYF	TGTGCCAGCAGCCGATCATTCGGGGGTGTCCACGAGCAGTACTTC
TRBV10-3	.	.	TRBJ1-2	CAIPGPGGYTF	TGTGCCATCCCAGGACCTGGTGGCTACACCTTC
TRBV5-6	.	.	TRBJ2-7	CASSGAGEGYEQYF	TGTGCCAGCAGCGGGGCAGGGGAAGGGTACGAGCAGTACTTC
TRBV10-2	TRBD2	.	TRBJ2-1	CASSGGLAGDNEQFF	TGCGCCAGCAGTGGTGGACTAGCGGGGGATAATGAGCAGTTCTTC
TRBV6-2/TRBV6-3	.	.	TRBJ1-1	CASSYQAGTEAFF	TGTGCCAGCAGTTACCAGGCGGGGACTGAAGCTTTCTTT
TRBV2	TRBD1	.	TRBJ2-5	CATIRTGFQETQYF	TGTGCCACCATACGGACAGGGTTCCAAGAGACCCAGTACTTC
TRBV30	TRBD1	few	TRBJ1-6	CAWTTRTGGNSPLHF	TGTGCCTGGACGACCCGGACAGGGGGTAATTCACCCCTCCACTTT
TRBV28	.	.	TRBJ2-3	CASSPTANTQYF	TGTGCCAGCAGCCCTACCGCCAATACGCAGTATTTT
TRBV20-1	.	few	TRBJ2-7	CSGSRAYEQYF	TGCAGTGGGTCCCGGGCTTACGAGCAGTACTTC
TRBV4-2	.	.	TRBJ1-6	CASSRVVLRDNSPLHF	TGTGCCAGCAGCCGGGTCGTACTACGAGATAATTCACCCCTCCACTTT
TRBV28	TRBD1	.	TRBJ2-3	CASGTGLYTQYF	TGTGCCTCCGGGACAGGGTTGTATACGCAGTATTTT
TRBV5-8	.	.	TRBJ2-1	CASSLFVGGPLSYNEQFF	TGTGCCAGCAGCTTGTTCGTGGGGGGCCCCCTTTCTTACAATGAGCAGTTCTTC
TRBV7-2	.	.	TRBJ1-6	CASSLQSAGHNSPLHF	TGTGCCAGCAGCTTACAATCCGCAGGGCATAATTCACCCCTCCACTTT
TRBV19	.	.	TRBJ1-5	CASGAADQPQHF	TGTGCCAGTGGGGCGGCAGACCAGCCCCAGCATTTT
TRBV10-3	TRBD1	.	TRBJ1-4	CAIARQGANEKLFF	TGTGCCATCGCTAGACAGGGGGCTAATGAAAAACTGTTTTTT
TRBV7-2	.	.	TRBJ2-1	CASSSAVPAFEQFF	TGTGCCAGCAGCTCCGCGGTCCCGGCATTTGAGCAGTTCTTC
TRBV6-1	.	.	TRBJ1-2	CASSDTRGGYTF	TGTGCCAGCAGTGATACTCGGGGAGGCTACACCTTC
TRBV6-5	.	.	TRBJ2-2	CASSYGEVNTGELFF	TGTGCCAGCAGTTACGGGGAGGTGAACACCGGGGAGCTGTTTTTT
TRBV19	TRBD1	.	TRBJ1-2	CASSPTGGSYGYTF	TGTGCCAGTAGTCCAACAGGGGGAAGCTATGGCTACACCTTC
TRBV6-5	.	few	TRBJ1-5	CASRTQQGQQPQHF	TGTGCCAGCAGAACTCAGCAGGGGCAACAGCCCCAGCATTTT
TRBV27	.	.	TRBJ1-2	CASRQGSGYTF	TGTGCCAGCAGACAAGGGTCTGGCTACACCTTC
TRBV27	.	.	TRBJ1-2	CASSLSGVGGYTF	TGTGCCAGCAGTTTATCGGGGGTGGGGGGCTACACCTTC
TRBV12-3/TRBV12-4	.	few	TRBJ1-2	CASSFILNYGYTF	TGTGCCAGCAGTTTTATTCTTAACTATGGCTACACCTTC
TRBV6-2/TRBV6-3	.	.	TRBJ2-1	CASSSADILGNEQFF	TGTGCCAGCAGTTCCGCCGACATCTTGGGGAATGAGCAGTTCTTC
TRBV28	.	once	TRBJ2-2	CASRGDTRPGELFF	TGTGCCAGCAGGGGGGACACCCGGCCCGGGGAGCTGTTTTTT
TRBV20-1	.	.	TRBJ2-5	CSAGVGAGPNF	TGCAGTGCTGGGGTTGGGGCAGGTCCTAACTTC
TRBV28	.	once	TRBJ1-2	CASSFQHYGYTF	TGTGCCAGCAGTTTTCAACACTATGGCTACACCTTC
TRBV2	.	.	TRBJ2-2	CASRSEDGELFF	TGTGCCAGCAGAAGCGAGGACGGGGAGCTGTTTTTT
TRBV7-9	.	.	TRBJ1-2	CASSLSGEDGYTF	TGTGCCAGCAGCTTATCAGGGGAGGATGGCTACACCTTC
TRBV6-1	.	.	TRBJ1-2	CASSELGYYGYTF	TGTGCCAGCAGTGAACTGGGGTACTATGGCTACACCTTC
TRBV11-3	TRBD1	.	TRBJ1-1	CASSLKTGEAFF	TGTGCCAGCAGCTTAAAAACAGGGGAGGCTTTCTTT
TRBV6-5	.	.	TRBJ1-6	CASSYSSPGAPLHF	TGTGCCAGCAGTTACTCGAGTCCCGGCGCTCCCCTCCACTTT
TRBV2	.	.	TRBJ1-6	CASNGQSSYNSPLHF	TGTGCCAGCAACGGACAGAGCTCCTATAATTCACCCCTCCACTTT
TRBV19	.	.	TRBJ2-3	CASRPPTTDTQYF	TGTGCCAGTAGGCCGCCCACGACAGATACGCAGTATTTT
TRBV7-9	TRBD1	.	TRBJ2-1	CASSFLPGQGFYNEQFF	TGTGCCAGCAGCTTTCTCCCGGGACAGGGGTTTTACAATGAGCAGTTCTTC
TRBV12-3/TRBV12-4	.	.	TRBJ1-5	CASSNGGVQPQHF	TGTGCCAGCTCAAATGGGGGGGTCCAGCCCCAGCATTTT
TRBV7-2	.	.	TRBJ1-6	CASSSNYNSPLHF	TGTGCCAGCAGCTCAAACTATAATTCACCCCTCCACTTT
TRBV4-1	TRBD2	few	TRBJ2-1	CASSQEYASGSYNEQFF	TGCGCCAGCAGCCAGGAATATGCTAGCGGGAGCTACAATGAGCAGTTCTTC
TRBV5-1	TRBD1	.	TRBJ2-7	CASSSLFGTGYEQYF	TGCGCCAGCAGCTCTCTGTTCGGGACAGGATACGAGCAGTACTTC
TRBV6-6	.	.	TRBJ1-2	CAADRRESATGGYTF	TGTGCCGCAGACCGGAGGGAGTCAGCGACGGGGGGCTACACCTTC
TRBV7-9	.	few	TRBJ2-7	CASSLGVSYEQYF	TGTGCCAGCAGCTTGGGCGTCTCCTACGAGCAGTACTTC
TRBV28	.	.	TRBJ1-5	CASWQSVGLNSNQPQHF	TGTGCCAGCTGGCAGTCTGTCGGTTTGAATAGCAATCAGCCCCAGCATTTT
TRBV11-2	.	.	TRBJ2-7	CASSFYRTNEQYF	TGTGCCAGCAGCTTTTACAGGACCAACGAGCAGTACTTC
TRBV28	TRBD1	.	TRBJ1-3	CASSQGQASGNTIYF	TGTGCCAGCAGCCAAGGACAGGCGTCGGGAAACACCATATATTTT
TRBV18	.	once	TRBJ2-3	CASSRTGRTDTQYF	TGTGCCAGCTCACGTACAGGACGCACAGATACGCAGTATTTT
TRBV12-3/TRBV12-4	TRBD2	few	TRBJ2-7	CASSLSGGGEQYF	TGTGCCAGCAGTTTATCCGGGGGGGGAGAGCAGTACTTC
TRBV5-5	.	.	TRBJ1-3	CASSLVGAGQSSGNTIYF	TGTGCCAGCAGCTTGGTTGGTGCAGGGCAAAGCTCTGGAAACACCATATATTTT
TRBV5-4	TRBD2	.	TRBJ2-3	CASSVVAGGPADTQYF	TGTGCCAGCAGCGTAGTGGCGGGAGGGCCTGCCGATACGCAGTATTTT
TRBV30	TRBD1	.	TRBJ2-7	CAWSRDSSYEQYF	TGTGCCTGGAGCCGGGACAGCTCCTACGAGCAGTACTTC
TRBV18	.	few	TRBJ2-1	CASSPPYSNEQFF	TGTGCCAGCTCACCGCCCTACTCCAATGAGCAGTTCTTC
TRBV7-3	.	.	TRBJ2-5	CASSLNQGRETQYF	TGTGCCAGCAGCTTAAATCAGGGTCGGGAGACCCAGTACTTC
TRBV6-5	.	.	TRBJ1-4	CASSYAQAATNEKLFF	TGTGCCAGCAGTTACGCGCAGGCGGCAACTAATGAAAAACTGTTTTTT
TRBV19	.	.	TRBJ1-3	CASSIATVPGSGNTIYF	TGTGCCAGTAGTATAGCTACGGTCCCGGGCTCTGGAAACACCATATATTTT
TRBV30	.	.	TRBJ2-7	CAWSVTHYEQYF	TGTGCCTGGAGTGTAACCCATTACGAGCAGTACTTC
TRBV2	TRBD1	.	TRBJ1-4	CASSLQGADNNEKLFF	TGTGCCAGCAGCCTTCAGGGGGCGGACAATAATGAAAAACTGTTTTTT
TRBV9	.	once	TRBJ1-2	CASSVQGLDYGYTF	TGTGCCAGCAGCGTGCAGGGGTTGGACTATGGCTACACCTTC
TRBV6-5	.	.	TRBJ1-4	CASRPGTGYEKLFF	TGTGCCAGCAGACCCGGCACAGGGTATGAAAAACTGTTTTTT
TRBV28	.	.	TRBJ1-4	CASSLGNEKLFF	TGTGCCAGCAGTTTAGGTAATGAAAAACTGTTTTTT
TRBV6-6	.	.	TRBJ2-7	CASSPDTFYEQYF	TGTGCCAGCAGTCCCGACACTTTCTACGAGCAGTACTTC